Described below is a single TCR beta chain sequence and its context. The antigen this receptor binds is unknown. Base qualities are missing; no much larger clone stands one base away. Donors were healthy HIV-negative adults with no recently reported acute infections or vaccinations. Only Caucasian adults living in Nashville, Tennessee, USA were represented among the donors. Magnetic negative selection was used to enrich CD4+ T cells, after which naive cells were positively selected on CD45RA and the negative fraction became the memory subset. After blood collection by leukapheresis, PBMCs were isolated using Ficoll-Histopaque density gradient centrifugation and then cryopreserved in the vapor phase of liquid nitrogen. Analytical flow cytometry was used to check the purity and quantity of every magnetically sorted T cell population. Each sorted fraction had its genomic DNA isolated and then quantified by UV absorbance on a Nanodrop 2000c.

Using the deep immunoSEQ assay, multiplex PCR amplified TCR CDR3 regions from genomic DNA. Genomic DNA extracted from each cell subset was distributed evenly over all wells of several immunoSEQ 96-well plates, and each plate served as one replicate. Each replicate PCR for sorted subsets received around 0.2 ug genomic DNA, equal to roughly 30,000 T cell genomes. Purified libraries were quantified with a Qubit 3.0 fluorometer, sized on a Bioanalyzer 2100, and re-quantified with the KAPA Library Quantification kit. Every immunoSEQ 96-well plate was sequenced on a separate single-read 150-cycle Illumina NextSeq 550 flow cell. In the source study's methods: The immunoSEQ output contained only junctional sequences without quality scores, so filtering could not match that applied to full-length reads. To assign V/J genes and CDR3, sequences were annotated against IMGT germline references using PyIR, a Python wrapper for IgBLAST v1.9. Reads were removed for weak V/J assignments (E-value above 1e-6), missing CDR3, stop codons, out-of-frame junctions, or ambiguous translated residues. A V3J clonotype was defined by an identical inferred V gene, J gene, and CDR3 amino acid sequence. To compute the percentage overlap between repertoires, the number of shared unique clonotypes was divided by the size of the smaller repertoire. Three approaches were used to assess repertoire richness: RTK rarefaction, the Chao1 estimator, and Recon v2.1 estimates of unobserved clonotypes. Generation probabilities for all TCRbeta clonotypes obtained by the gDNA method from a handful of donors were computed using OLGA. Entries here come from immuneACCESS through TCRdb and include only in-frame sequences with V and J called. Some clones fail to appear in such tables; in the studies checked, an unresolved V gene covers under half of the shortfall, and the cause of the remainder is unknown. That table is the source of V, J and clone size, and D and trimming were worked out from the DNA. The sample table records about 700,000 clones; approximately 79% of these occur just once. More than 1.5% of the sample is held by the ten biggest clonotypes.

This entry comes from a study of shared clonotypes between healthy human individuals (dated by TCRdb to about 2020). Background for the entire study: Three men and two women, aged 18 to 49 years, made up the cohort. For each donor, CD4 naive and CD4 memory were each run on three plates, CD8 naive on two plates, and CD8 memory on one plate. Blood TCR repertoires of a handful of healthy adults were deeply sequenced to estimate repertoire size and the extent of clonotype sharing between individuals. Libraries were prepared and TCR repertoires were sequenced by different laboratories using diverse techniques, in order to increase sequencing depth and limit assay-specific biases. Per donor, leukapheresis produced somewhere between about 0.8 and 9 billion PBMCs. Broad study findings and their caveats: Rarefaction of sorted-subset datasets indicated incomplete sequencing despite the large sequencing depth. Higher generation probabilities were observed for clonotypes shared by all four sorted-subset donors than for non-shared clonotypes. Estimated clonotype richness was generally larger for naive than for memory subsets. Sharing across several donors was observed for around 5% of naive CD4, over 3% of naive CD8, over 2% of memory CD4, and around 0.42% of memory CD8 clonotypes. Pairwise subsampling led to the expectation that sequencing depth would affect the degree of clonotype sharing among donors. Only blood was sampled, and tissue TCR repertoires likely differ from those in blood. The small number of donors limited the genetic and exposure-history diversity represented.

The TCR originated in a woman under 40 in good health. The sample consisted of memory CD4+ T cells sorted from blood. The sample's cell subset or site label, in plain terms: CD45RA-negative fraction.

The CDR3 amino acid sequence is: CASSFSGNEQFF. The bases are TGCGCCAGCAGCTTTAGCGGGAATGAGCAGTTCTTC. The receptor chain draws on TRBV5-1 and TRBJ2-1; TRBD2 fits 7 bases in the junction. As encoded in the germline V gene, CDR1 is SGHRS while CDR2 is YFSETQ. Unmatched junction bases come to 0, with V trimmed by 2 bases and J by 7 bases. The CDR3 covers 12 residues, taking in both the cysteine and the phenylalanine. Just CDR3 DNA is preserved here, 36 bases in frame from base 1. The variable domain in full, with residues beyond the CDR3 obtained from the reference TRBV5-1 and TRBJ2-1 genes, is KAGVTQTPRYLIKTRGQQVTLSCSPISGHRSVSWYQQTPGQGLQFLFEYFSETQRNKGNFPGRFSGRQFSNSRSEMNVSTLELGDSALYLCASSFSGNEQFFGPGTRLTVL.